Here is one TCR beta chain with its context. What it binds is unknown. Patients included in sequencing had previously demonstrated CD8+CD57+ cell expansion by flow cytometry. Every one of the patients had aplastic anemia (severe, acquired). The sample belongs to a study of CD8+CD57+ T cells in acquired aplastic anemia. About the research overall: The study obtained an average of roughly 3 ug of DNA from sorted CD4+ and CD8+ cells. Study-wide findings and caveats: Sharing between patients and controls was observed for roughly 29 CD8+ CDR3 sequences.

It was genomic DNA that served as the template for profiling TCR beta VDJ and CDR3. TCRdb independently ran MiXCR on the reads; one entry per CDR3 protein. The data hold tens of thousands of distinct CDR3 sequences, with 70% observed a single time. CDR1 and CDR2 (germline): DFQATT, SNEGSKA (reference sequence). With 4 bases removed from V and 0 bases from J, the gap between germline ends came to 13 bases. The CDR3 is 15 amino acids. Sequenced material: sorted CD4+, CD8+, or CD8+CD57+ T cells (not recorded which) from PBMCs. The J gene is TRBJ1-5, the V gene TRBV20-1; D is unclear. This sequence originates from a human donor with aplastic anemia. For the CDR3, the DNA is TGCAGTGCTAAAAACTGGGGTTATAGCAATCAGCCCCAGCATTTT. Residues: CSAKNWGYSNQPQHF.